This T cell receptor beta chain was identified during a study of OX40 agonist ivuxolimab in advanced cancers. Germline V gene data show CDR1 as SGHVS and CDR2 as FNYEAQ. The trim removed 2 bases at V and 4 bases at J, leaving 4 bases unmatched. The CDR3 has 15 amino acids. Generated by immunoSEQ multiplex PCR, the TCRdb table keeps only in-frame clones and is missing some. The sample carries around 80,000 clones, around 87% recorded once. The chain carries TRBV7-6 and TRBJ2-1, with 8 bases fitting TRBD2. Sample: CD4+ or CD8+ T cells sorted from blood, taken in a trial of the OX40 agonist ivuxolimab. This receptor was identified in an adult with an advanced solid tumor such as melanoma, head and neck, liver or kidney cancer. The CDR3 spells CASSLITSGYNEQFF. The CDR3 DNA reads TGTGCCAGCAGCTTAATTACTAGCGGTTACAATGAGCAGTTCTTC.